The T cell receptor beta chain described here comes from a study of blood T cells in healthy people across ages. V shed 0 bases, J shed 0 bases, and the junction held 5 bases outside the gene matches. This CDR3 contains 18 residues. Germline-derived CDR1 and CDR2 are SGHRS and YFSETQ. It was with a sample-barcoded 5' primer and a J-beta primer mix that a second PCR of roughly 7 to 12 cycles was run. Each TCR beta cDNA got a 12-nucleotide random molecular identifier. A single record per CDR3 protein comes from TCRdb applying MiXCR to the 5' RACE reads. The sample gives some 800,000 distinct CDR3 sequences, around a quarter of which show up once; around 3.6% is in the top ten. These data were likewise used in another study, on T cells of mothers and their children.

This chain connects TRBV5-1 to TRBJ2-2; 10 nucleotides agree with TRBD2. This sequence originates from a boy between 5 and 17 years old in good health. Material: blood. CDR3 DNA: TGCGCCAGCAGCTTGGAGCCTAGCGGGGGAACGAACACCGGGGAGCTGTTTTTT. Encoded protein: CASSLEPSGGTNTGELFF. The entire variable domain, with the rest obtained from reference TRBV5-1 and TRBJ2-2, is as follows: KAGVTQTPRYLIKTRGQQVTLSCSPISGHRSVSWYQQTPGQGLQFLFEYFSETQRNKGNFPGRFSGRQFSNSRSEMNVSTLELGDSALYLCASSLEPSGGTNTGELFFGEGSRLTVL.